Each of the 16 T cell receptor beta chains below was sequenced from the same sample in a study of cytomegalovirus exposure and HLA in healthy donors. PCR used 60 Vbeta primers and 13 Jbeta primers. Assay: immunoSEQ multiplex PCR; the TCRdb copy retains only in-frame clones and omits some. The table includes about 170,000 clones, approximately 81% detected once. Input material: PBMCs. The receptors were sampled from a boy younger than 10 in good health and CMV-seronegative.

The chain recombines TRBV6-5 with TRBJ2-7; possible D gene TRBD1, 5 bases. The CDR3 covers 15 residues. Germline values: CDR1 MNHEY, CDR2 SVGAGI. V was trimmed by 6 bases and J by 4 bases, leaving 19 bases between them. The CDR3 DNA follows: TGTGCCAGCAGCCAGACAGCGAGCCAACCTTACGAGCAGTACTTC. It translates to CASSQTASQPYEQYF.

A single count supports this clone. This chain links TRBV28 with TRBJ2-7; 9 positions agree with TRBD1. The ends lost 3 bases at V and 3 bases at J; junction bases unmatched: 12. The CDR3 is made up of 17 amino acids. Germline V gives CDR1 MDHEN, CDR2 SYDVKM. CDR3 DNA sequence: TGTGCCAGCAGTTTCAGGACAGGGGTCCCGGGACACTACGAGCAGTACTTC. Its translation: CASSFRTGVPGHYEQYF.

This clone was detected only a few times. The chain is built from TRBV11-2 and TRBJ1-3, with D hard to call. The CDR3 runs 15 residues. The germline CDR1 and CDR2 sequences are SGHAT and FQNNGV. V dropped 0 bases and J dropped 4 bases, with 10 bases sitting between them. The CDR3 loop is CASSLDPRAGNTIYF. CDR3 coding DNA: TGTGCCAGCAGCTTAGATCCCCGAGCAGGAAACACCATATATTTT.

This chain links TRBV5-8 with TRBJ1-1, with 8 bases identical to TRBD1. V lost 4 bases and J lost 10; bases outside the gene matches: 6. The germline V gene has CDR1 SGHTS and CDR2 YDEGEE. This CDR3 is built from 12 residues. The CDR3: CASSPGGLAAFF. CDR3 in DNA: TGTGCCAGCAGCCCAGGGGGCCTAGCAGCTTTCTTT. The full variable domain, with the rest looked up from reference TRBV5-8 and TRBJ1-1, is EAGVTQSPTHLIKTRGQQATLRCSPISGHTSVYWYQQALGLGLQFLLWYDEGEERNRGNFPPRFSGRQFPNYSSELNVNALELEDSALYLCASSPGGLAAFFGQGTRLTVV.

This clone was picked up a small number of times. V is TRBV6-6 and J is TRBJ2-7; D may be TRBD2 (5 bases). Germline V gives CDR1 MNHNY, CDR2 SVGAGI (reference sequence). CDR3 length: 16 amino acids. V shed 6 bases and J shed 0 bases, with 18 bases lying between them. In DNA form, the CDR3 reads TGTGCCAGCAGCCCCACCCCGGGGTCGGGCTCCTACGAGCAGTACGTC. Amino acid sequence: CASSPTPGSGSYEQYV.

V is TRBV9 and J is TRBJ2-2, with D possibly matching TRBD1 (7 bases). Trimming pared 3 bases from V and 2 bases from J, leaving 11 bases between. CDR3 length: 15 residues. CDR1 is SGDLS and CDR2 is YYNGEE in the germline V gene. In DNA, the CDR3 is TGTGCCAGCAGCGCCCAGGGGGGAAACACCGGGGAGCTGTTTTTT. Protein: CASSAQGGNTGELFF.

This rearrangement joins TRBV14 to TRBJ1-1; TRBD1 agrees at 8 bases. Per the germline V gene, CDR1 is SGHDN and CDR2 is FVKESK. This CDR3 has 14 residues. The trim removed 4 bases at V and 1 base at J, leaving 2 bases unmatched. The CDR3 DNA follows: TGTGCCAGCAGCCCTGGACAGGGGAACACTGAAGCTTTCTTT. Protein: CASSPGQGNTEAFF.

This clone appeared once. This chain uses TRBV6-1 with TRBJ1-6; 9 nucleotides align to TRBD1. V gave up 0 bases and J gave up 10 bases; unmatched junction bases: 7. CDR3 length equals 16 residues. Germline loops: CDR1 MNHNS, CDR2 SASEGT. The CDR3 loop reads CASSEAGTGGRSPLHF. The DNA of the CDR3 is TGTGCCAGCAGTGAAGCGGGTACAGGGGGCCGCTCACCCCTCCACTTT.

The chain is built from TRBV6-6 and TRBJ2-5, with 8 bases matching TRBD2. The closer fit of TRBJ2-7 to the DNA end suggests the J call may be wrong. This CDR3 region has 14 residues. Germline V gene lookup returns CDR1 MNHNY and CDR2 SVGAGI (reference sequence). This chain's CDR3 is CASTAGTRSGEQYF. CDR3 nucleotides: TGTGCCAGCACCGCCGGGACTAGATCGGGCGAGCAGTACTTC.

J is TRBJ2-3 and V is TRBV15; TRBD1 is a possible D gene (5 bases). The CDR3 is 17 amino acids. Trimming took off 1 base at V and 6 bases at J, with 20 bases between the two ends. CDR1 LNHNV and CDR2 YYDKDF come from the germline V gene (reference sequence). The CDR3 is CATSRVKWTLGWDTQYF. In DNA, the CDR3 is TGTGCCACCAGCAGAGTCAAGTGGACACTGGGTTGGGATACGCAGTATTTT.

This clone was seen a single time. The chain recombines TRBV15 with TRBJ2-7, with D uncertain. The germline CDR1 and CDR2 sequences are LNHNV and YYDKDF (reference sequence). Trimming shortened V by 0 bases and J by 2 bases, and 2 bases separated the two germline ends. The CDR3 consists of 12 residues. The CDR3 sequence: CATSRDAYEQYF. The CDR3 nucleotides read TGTGCCACCAGCAGAGACGCCTACGAGCAGTACTTC.

J is TRBJ1-6 and V is TRBV4-1, with D maybe TRBD1 (5 bases). The CDR3 totals 17 residues. Germline V gene sequence: CDR1 MGHRA, CDR2 YSYEKL. Trimming shortened V by 0 bases and J by 7 bases, and 16 bases separated the two germline ends. The CDR3 bases are TGCGCCAGCAGCCAAGATCGGGCAGGGTCGAACAATTCACCCCTCCACTTT. As protein: CASSQDRAGSNNSPLHF.

This clone showed up just a few times. The chain uses TRBV6-1 and TRBJ1-1; TRBD1 matches at 7 bases. The CDR3 is 13 residues long. CDR1 is MNHNS and CDR2 is SASEGT in the germline V gene. With 6 bases clipped from V and 1 base from J, the junction kept 2 bases outside the gene matches. In nucleotides, the CDR3 is TGTGCCAGCAGCGACAGGGCGAACACTGAAGCTTTCTTT. Translating it yields CASSDRANTEAFF.

Relative to its sample, this clone is medium-sized. The rearrangement uses TRBV10-1 and TRBJ2-7; D gene unclear. CDR1 is WNHNN and CDR2 is SYGVQD in the germline V gene (reference sequence). V was pared by 4 bases and J by 5 bases, with 9 bases between. The CDR3 covers 12 residues. CDR3 region: CASSVAADEQYV. CDR3 DNA sequence: TGCGCCAGCAGTGTGGCGGCCGACGAGCAGTACGTC.

This chain joins TRBV5-6 and TRBJ2-6, with a weak D call TRBD2 (5 bases). Germline values: CDR1 SGHDT, CDR2 YYEEEE. CDR3 length: 15 residues. Deletions cut 7 bases from V and 0 bases from J, with 11 bases between. Here the CDR3 reads CASRVGISGANVLTF. The CDR3 DNA reads as TGTGCCAGCCGGGTCGGGATCTCTGGGGCCAACGTCCTGACTTTC.

The chain recombines TRBV28 with TRBJ1-1, with 8 bases that match TRBD1. The CDR3 is 15 residues long. The V gene end was trimmed by 5 bases and the J gene end by 1 base; junction bases not matched to a gene: 6. The germline CDR1 and CDR2 sequences are MDHEN and SYDVKM. This CDR3 reads CASSTPGTGNTEAFF. The DNA for the CDR3 is TGTGCCAGCAGTACACCCGGGACAGGGAACACTGAAGCTTTCTTT.